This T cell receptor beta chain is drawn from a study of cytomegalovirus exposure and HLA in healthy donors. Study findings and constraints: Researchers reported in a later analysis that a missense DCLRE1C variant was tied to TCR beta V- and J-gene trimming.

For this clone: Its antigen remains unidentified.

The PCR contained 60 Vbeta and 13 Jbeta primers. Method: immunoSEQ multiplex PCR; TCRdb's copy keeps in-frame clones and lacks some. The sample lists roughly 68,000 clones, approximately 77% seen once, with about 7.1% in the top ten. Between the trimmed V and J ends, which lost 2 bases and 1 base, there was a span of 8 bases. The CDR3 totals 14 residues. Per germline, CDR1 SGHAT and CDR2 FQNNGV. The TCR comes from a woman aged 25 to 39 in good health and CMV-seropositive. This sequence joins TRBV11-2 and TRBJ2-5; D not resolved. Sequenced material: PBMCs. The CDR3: CASSLHRSQETQYF. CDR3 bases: TGTGCCAGCAGCTTACACAGATCCCAAGAGACCCAGTACTTC. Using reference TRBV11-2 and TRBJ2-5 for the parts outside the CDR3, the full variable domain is EAGVAQSPRYKIIEKRQSVAFWCNPISGHATLYWYQQILGQGPKLLIQFQNNGVVDDSQLPKDRFSAERLKGVDSTLKIQPAKLEDSAVYLCASSLHRSQETQYFGPGTRLLVL.